This is a list of T cell receptor beta chains from one sample in a study of CD8+CD57+ T cells in acquired aplastic anemia. TCRdb processed the reads anew with MiXCR; each CDR3 protein has one entry. The table includes some 120,000 distinct CDR3 sequences, about two fifths detected once. The sequencing input was sorted CD4+, CD8+, or CD8+CD57+ T cells (not recorded which) from PBMCs. The receptor source for this set is a human donor with aplastic anemia. Both conserved end residues are part of each CDR3. The order of the fields is CDR3 protein, CDR3 DNA, J gene, V gene, clone size, D gene. D genes are given only for firm matches. Clone sizes are given selectively: once, few, many, or a class where the clone is expanded.

CDR3aa: CASSPTRTGNSPLHF; CDR3nt: TGTGCCAGCAGTCCCACAAGGACAGGGAATTCACCCCTCCACTTT; j_gene: TRBJ1-6; v_gene: TRBV12-3/TRBV12-4; abundance: many; d_gene: TRBD1
CDR3aa: CASSPNQAPYGYTF; CDR3nt: TGTGCCAGCAGTCCTAATCAGGCCCCCTATGGCTACACCTTC; j_gene: TRBJ1-2; v_gene: TRBV6-1; abundance: many; d_gene: .
CDR3aa: CASTLGAEKQPQHF; CDR3nt: TGTGCCAGCACCCTAGGGGCCGAAAAGCAGCCCCAGCATTTT; j_gene: TRBJ1-5; v_gene: TRBV28; abundance: many; d_gene: .
CDR3aa: CASSVGGGSPLHF; CDR3nt: TGTGCCAGCAGCGTAGGGGGGGGTTCACCCCTCCACTTT; j_gene: TRBJ1-6; v_gene: TRBV9; abundance: many; d_gene: .
CDR3aa: CSARTGTGDYGYTF; CDR3nt: TGCAGTGCAAGAACCGGGACAGGGGACTATGGCTACACCTTC; j_gene: TRBJ1-2; v_gene: TRBV20-1; abundance: .; d_gene: TRBD1
CDR3aa: CASSIGQGEATQYF; CDR3nt: TGTGCCAGCAGCATCGGACAGGGGGAGGCGACCCAGTACTTC; j_gene: TRBJ2-5; v_gene: TRBV7-9; abundance: many; d_gene: TRBD1
CDR3aa: CASSTGWSPYEQYF; CDR3nt: TGTGCCAGCAGCACTGGATGGAGCCCCTACGAGCAGTACTTT; j_gene: TRBJ2-7; v_gene: TRBV7-2; abundance: few; d_gene: .
CDR3aa: CASTGQAGQPQHF; CDR3nt: TGTGCCAGTACAGGACAGGCGGGCCAGCCCCAGCATTTT; j_gene: TRBJ1-5; v_gene: TRBV19; abundance: once; d_gene: TRBD1
CDR3aa: CASSINTLSEQYF; CDR3nt: TGTGCCAGCAGTATAAACACCCTCTCCGAGCAGTACTTC; j_gene: TRBJ2-7; v_gene: TRBV12-3/TRBV12-4; abundance: .; d_gene: .
CDR3aa: CATSGDLFLADTQYF; CDR3nt: TGTGCCACCAGCGGAGACCTTTTTTTAGCAGATACGCAGTATTTC; j_gene: TRBJ2-3; v_gene: TRBV15; abundance: .; d_gene: .
CDR3aa: CSARVGAGGNNSPLHF; CDR3nt: TGCAGTGCTAGAGTGGGCGCAGGGGGTAATAATTCACCCCTCCACTTT; j_gene: TRBJ1-6; v_gene: TRBV20-1; abundance: .; d_gene: TRBD1
CDR3aa: CASSGQGRGYTF; CDR3nt: TGTGCCAGCAGTGGGCAGGGGAGAGGCTACACCTTC; j_gene: TRBJ1-2; v_gene: TRBV7-2; abundance: .; d_gene: .
CDR3aa: CSARETGRGNYGYTF; CDR3nt: TGCAGTGCTAGAGAGACAGGTCGGGGAAACTATGGCTACACCTTC; j_gene: TRBJ1-2; v_gene: TRBV20-1; abundance: many; d_gene: .
CDR3aa: CASGRQSYEQYF; CDR3nt: TGTGCCAGCGGAAGACAGTCATACGAGCAGTACTTC; j_gene: TRBJ2-7; v_gene: TRBV2; abundance: .; d_gene: .
CDR3aa: CASRSIGNTIYF; CDR3nt: TGTGCCAGCAGAAGCATTGGAAACACCATATATTTT; j_gene: TRBJ1-3; v_gene: TRBV2; abundance: few; d_gene: .
CDR3aa: CASIRDRTDTQYF; CDR3nt: TGTGCCAGCATCAGGGATCGCACAGATACGCAGTATTTT; j_gene: TRBJ2-3; v_gene: TRBV6-1; abundance: .; d_gene: .
CDR3aa: CAIRAPGQGIEGYTF; CDR3nt: TGTGCCATCAGGGCACCGGGACAGGGGATTGAGGGCTACACCTTC; j_gene: TRBJ1-2; v_gene: TRBV10-3; abundance: .; d_gene: TRBD1
CDR3aa: CASSLRTGDGYAF; CDR3nt: TGTGCCAGCAGCCTTCGAACAGGGGATGGCTACGCCTTC; j_gene: TRBJ1-2; v_gene: TRBV14; abundance: many; d_gene: TRBD1
CDR3aa: CASSDSGAGNEKLFF; CDR3nt: TGCGCCAGCAGTGACAGTGGGGCCGGTAATGAAAAACTGTTTTTT; j_gene: TRBJ1-4; v_gene: TRBV4-3; abundance: many; d_gene: .
CDR3aa: CASSHTTGTGGSRSTNEKLFF; CDR3nt: TGTGCCAGCAGTCACACAACCGGGACAGGGGGCTCACGTTCAACTAATGAAAAACTGTTTTTT; j_gene: TRBJ1-4; v_gene: TRBV25-1; abundance: .; d_gene: TRBD1
CDR3aa: CATSRGRQQETQYF; CDR3nt: TGTGCCACCAGCAGAGGAAGGCAGCAAGAGACCCAGTACTTC; j_gene: TRBJ2-5; v_gene: TRBV15; abundance: many; d_gene: .
CDR3aa: CASRRSKVSYEQYF; CDR3nt: TGTGCCAGCAGAAGGTCTAAGGTGTCCTACGAGCAGTACTTC; j_gene: TRBJ2-7; v_gene: TRBV28; abundance: few; d_gene: .
CDR3aa: CASSIEGTGANVLTF; CDR3nt: TGTGCCAGTAGTATAGAGGGTACTGGGGCCAACGTCCTGACTTTC; j_gene: TRBJ2-6; v_gene: TRBV19; abundance: .; d_gene: .
CDR3aa: CASLTTNTGELFF; CDR3nt: TGTGCCAGTCTTACCACGAACACCGGGGAGCTGTTTTTT; j_gene: TRBJ2-2; v_gene: TRBV2; abundance: many; d_gene: .
CDR3aa: CASSSRGGVEHSPLHF; CDR3nt: TGTGCCAGCAGTTCTCGAGGGGGAGTTGAACATTCACCCCTCCACTTT; j_gene: TRBJ1-6; v_gene: TRBV6-2/TRBV6-3; abundance: .; d_gene: .
CDR3aa: CAISESTLAGFTDTQYF; CDR3nt: TGTGCCATCAGTGAGTCGACTCTGGCGGGGTTCACAGATACGCAGTATTTT; j_gene: TRBJ2-3; v_gene: TRBV10-3; abundance: many; d_gene: .
CDR3aa: CASSLSGTLGNTIYF; CDR3nt: TGTGCCAGCAGTTTAAGTGGGACGCTCGGAAACACCATATATTTT; j_gene: TRBJ1-3; v_gene: TRBV12-3/TRBV12-4; abundance: few; d_gene: .
CDR3aa: CASGLVHVGGALHF; CDR3nt: TGTGCTAGTGGTTTGGTACATGTGGGCGGGGCCCTCCACTTT; j_gene: TRBJ1-6; v_gene: TRBV12-5; abundance: many; d_gene: .
CDR3aa: CASSEAPDTQYF; CDR3nt: TGTGCCAGCAGTGAAGCGCCAGATACGCAGTATTTT; j_gene: TRBJ2-3; v_gene: TRBV2; abundance: .; d_gene: .
CDR3aa: CSAGTDSPNQPQHF; CDR3nt: TGCAGTGCAGGAACGGACAGCCCCAATCAGCCCCAGCATTTT; j_gene: TRBJ1-5; v_gene: TRBV20-1; abundance: many; d_gene: .
CDR3aa: CSVPGHPNEQFF; CDR3nt: TGCAGTGTTCCGGGACACCCAAATGAGCAGTTCTTC; j_gene: TRBJ2-1; v_gene: TRBV20-1; abundance: many; d_gene: .
CDR3aa: CAISEPGTVTDTQYF; CDR3nt: TGTGCCATCAGTGAGCCAGGGACTGTCACAGATACGCAGTATTTT; j_gene: TRBJ2-3; v_gene: TRBV10-3; abundance: .; d_gene: .
CDR3aa: CASSPRDPWGGYTF; CDR3nt: TGTGCCAGCAGCCCCCGGGACCCTTGGGGGGGCTACACCTTC; j_gene: TRBJ1-2; v_gene: TRBV28; abundance: .; d_gene: .
CDR3aa: CASSGTGTGYNNEQFF; CDR3nt: TGTGCCAGCAGCGGAACCGGGACAGGGTACAACAATGAGCAGTTCTTC; j_gene: TRBJ2-1; v_gene: TRBV11-2; abundance: .; d_gene: TRBD1
CDR3aa: CSASIPKVLAGVRNEQFF; CDR3nt: TGCAGTGCCAGCATCCCCAAAGTTCTAGCGGGGGTGCGGAATGAGCAGTTCTTC; j_gene: TRBJ2-1; v_gene: TRBV20-1; abundance: .; d_gene: TRBD2
CDR3aa: CASTSEGSGANVLTF; CDR3nt: TGTGCCAGTACCAGCGAAGGCTCTGGGGCCAACGTCCTGACTTTC; j_gene: TRBJ2-6; v_gene: TRBV19; abundance: .; d_gene: .